Given below is one TCR beta chain in context. It has no known antigen specificity. Base qualities were left out, and no much larger clone turns up one base away. The sample comes from a study of blood T cell repertoires in COVID-19 (TCRdb year 2020). At the level of the whole study: Samples covering the acute and convalescent phases of COVID-19 were provided by collaborators in the United States, Italy and Spain. The prospective study material was composed of cDNA or gDNA derived from T cells, B-cell-depleted T cells, or PBMCs. The dataset comprised deeply sampled blood TCRbeta repertoires from subjects exposed to, actively infected with, or recovered from COVID-19. The repertoires were made available in a free public database intended to serve as a resource for research on the immune response to SARS-CoV-2. The samples were drawn from the first 160 participants of the ongoing ImmuneRACE study and from some 1,300 subjects provided by 6 global collaborators. The sample metadata nearly always contained a de-identified subject ID, COVID-19 status, age in years and sex. Where HLA class I and class II types were available, the types were taken from metadata supplied by the sample provider, not from assay-based typing.

TCRbeta CDR3 regions were amplified from genomic DNA using the immunoSEQ Assay, a bias-controlled multiplex PCR. Turning to the authors' computational methods: The number of nucleated cells in each sample was estimated from the amplification of reference gene primers within the assay. Sequence reads were collapsed and filtered to measure the absolute abundance of every unique TCRbeta CDR3 rearrangement. For each sample, productive Simpson clonality was calculated as the square root of Simpson's diversity index over productive rearrangements. TCRdb limited this immuneACCESS table to in-frame rearrangements with V and J called. A share of clones is missing; checked studies link under half to unresolved V genes, and the rest is unexplained. That table is the source of V, J and clone size, and D and trimming were worked out from the DNA. For this sample the table gives fewer than 450,000 clones, of which over 80% were detected only once. The ten largest clones add up to around 6% of the sample.

V gives up 4 bases and J gives up 7 bases, and the segment between their germline ends measures 14 bases. The CDR3 starts with the cysteine, ends with the phenylalanine, and has 13 residues. The retained sequence is limited to the CDR3, 39 bases, with the frame set at the first base. Taken from the germline V gene, the CDR1 and CDR2 loops are SGHVS and FNYEAQ. In Seattle, one collaborating source enrolled patients while the infection was active and tracked those patients longitudinally over the course of disease. Collaborating institutions collected whole blood in K2EDTA tubes following their own protocols. For TCRbeta analysis, collaborators shipped samples as frozen whole blood, isolated PBMCs, or DNA extracted from either of those sample types. Broad study findings and their caveats: The amount of clinical and demographic metadata varied by source and participant and was provided uncurated.

This chain joins TRBV7-6 to TRBJ2-7, with TRBD1 perhaps the D gene, on 6 matching bases. The receptor's source is a woman aged 50 to 60 with COVID-19, enrolled during active disease. Input material: peripheral blood. The DNA sequence follows: TGTGCCAGCAGCTCGTTCAGGGGTTGGGAGCAGTACTTC. Its protein is CASSSFRGWEQYF.